Described below is a single T cell receptor (beta chain) sequence and its context. Its target is not known. The sample belongs to a study of a mutant IDH1 vaccine in newly diagnosed glioma. Whole-study context: The treated population exhibited a male proportion of around 62%, a female proportion of around 38%, and a mean age of about 39 years. Radiotherapy, temozolomide, or both had been given previously, and both were given to most. Broader study findings: Pseudoprogression appeared unlinked to shifts in leading peripheral T cell clonotypes.

Documented time point: week 47, end of study. It was 300 ug of mutant IDH1 20-mer peptide that made up each vaccine dose, given with topical imiquimod. Astrocytomas found in donors were new, WHO grade 3 or 4, IDH1-mutant and ATRX-lost. The CDR3 has 11 amino acids. V lost 4 bases and J lost 8, with 6 bases in between. Germline V gene data show CDR1 as SGHTA and CDR2 as FQGNSA. TCRdb's table, derived via immunoSEQ multiplex PCR, lists solely in-frame clones and lacks some. The repertoire includes some 60,000 clones, roughly four fifths of them detected once, and more than 3% sits in the top ten. Here the sequenced sample was PBMCs, taken from a glioma patient whose treatment included an IDH1 peptide vaccine. The rearrangement links TRBV7-2 to TRBJ2-4; D remains unclear. This TCR came from a woman between 45 and 65 years old with glioma. In DNA form, the CDR3 reads TGTGCCAGCAGCTACCGCGACATTCAGTACTTC. It translates to CASSYRDIQYF.